Below are 20 T cell receptor beta chains sequenced from a single sample in a study of technical replicates of blood from a handful of donors. Profiling relied on immunoSEQ multiplex PCR, and the TCRdb table lists in-frame clones only, not all of them. The repertoire holds roughly 93,000 clones, with 95% as singletons. The sequenced sample was T cells isolated from PBMCs. These receptors came from a human donor in good health.

The V call is TRBV9, the J call TRBJ1-1, with unresolved D. Trimming left V 4 bases short and J 1 base short, with 11 bases between. The germline gives CDR1 SGDLS, CDR2 YYNGEE. The CDR3 runs 14 residues. CDR3 coding DNA: TGTGCCAGCAGCCCCAACTCCGGGAACACTGAAGCTTTCTTT. Protein: CASSPNSGNTEAFF. Using reference TRBV9 and TRBJ1-1 for the parts outside the CDR3, the full variable domain is DSGVTQTPKHLITATGQRVTLRCSPRSGDLSVYWYQQSLDQGLQFLIQYYNGEERAKGNILERFSAQQFPDLHSELNLSSLELGDSALYFCASSPNSGNTEAFFGQGTRLTVV.

This clone was detected once. This chain joins TRBV11-2 and TRBJ2-5; TRBD1 is a possible D gene (5 bases). V lost 1 base to trimming and J lost 3 bases, with 15 bases between them. This CDR3 has 16 residues. CDR1 is SGHAT, CDR2 FQNNGV, per germline. CDR3 sequence (DNA): TGTGCCAGCAGCTTAGTACTGGGGATAGGGGAAGAGACCCAGTACTTC. It encodes CASSLVLGIGEETQYF.

The rearrangement uses TRBV19 and TRBJ1-5; possible D gene TRBD1, 5 bases. Germline CDR1 LNHDA, CDR2 SQIVND (reference sequence). The CDR3 loop spans 18 amino acids. Between the trimmed V and J ends, which lost 1 base and 4 bases, there was a span of 20 bases. CDR3 sequence reads: CASSIGGVGGVRNQPQHF. The CDR3 bases are TGTGCCAGTAGTATAGGTGGGGTGGGGGGGGTACGTAATCAGCCCCAGCATTTT.

This clone was found once. J is TRBJ2-1 and V is TRBV19; D possibly corresponds to TRBD2 (5 bases). Germline-derived CDR1 and CDR2 are LNHDA and SQIVND (reference sequence). The ends were cut back, 4 bases at V and 10 bases at J, with 11 bases in the middle. This CDR3 contains 12 residues. The CDR3 nucleotides are TGTGCCAGTAGTAAGGATAGCGTGGAGCAGTTCTTC. Translation gives CASSKDSVEQFF.

The chain couples TRBV28 to TRBJ2-7, with 9 bases matching TRBD2. V was clipped by 3 bases and J by 1 base; unmatched bases: 7. This CDR3 is built from 16 residues. Germline V CDR1 and CDR2: MDHEN, SYDVKM. The CDR3 DNA reads TGTGCCAGCAGTTTCTCCTTAGCGGGAGTATCCTACGAGCAGTACTTC. This translates into CASSFSLAGVSYEQYF.

The chain has TRBV18 and TRBJ1-5, with TRBD1 matching 8 bases. CDR3 length equals 15 residues. Germline CDR1 is KGHSH and CDR2 is LQKENI. Germline trimming cut 3 bases from V and 10 bases from J; bases unmatched to any gene: 11. CDR3 DNA sequence: TGTGCCAGCTCACCGACCGACAGGGGTTATGGACCCCAGCATTTT. This codes for CASSPTDRGYGPQHF.

The V gene is TRBV6-4, the J gene TRBJ2-2; the D is unclear. Germline lookup yields CDR1 MRHNA and CDR2 SNTAGT. V was shortened by 8 bases and J by 5 bases, with 15 bases between the two germline ends. The length of the CDR3 is 14 residues. CDR3: CASQSPEMTGELFF. The CDR3 DNA sequence: TGTGCCAGCCAAAGCCCGGAGATGACCGGGGAGCTGTTTTTT.

The DNA for the CDR3 is TGCGCCAGCAGCCAAGTAGATCAGGGGAGCACAGATACGCAGTATTTT. Protein product: CASSQVDQGSTDTQYF. V usage is TRBV4-1 and J usage is TRBJ2-3, with D maybe TRBD1 (6 bases). Per the germline V gene, CDR1 is MGHRA and CDR2 is YSYEKL. V was shortened by 1 base and J by 0 bases, with 11 bases between the two germline ends. The CDR3 spans 16 residues.

This chain links TRBV7-9 with TRBJ1-1; 7 nucleotides agree with TRBD1. V trimming: 4 bases; J trimming: 3 bases; junction bases outside the gene matches: 8. Germline V CDR1 and CDR2: SEHNR, FQNEAQ (reference sequence). The CDR3 has 15 residues. CDR3 in amino acids: CASSSGVRGYTEAFF. CDR3 bases: TGTGCCAGCAGCTCTGGGGTCAGGGGGTACACTGAAGCTTTCTTT.

The chain recombines TRBV2 with TRBJ2-5, with 8 positions matching TRBD2. The J segment lost 3 bases and the V segment lost 7 bases, leaving 13 bases of the junction unmatched. Germline loops: CDR1 SNHLY, CDR2 FYNNEI. This CDR3 has 16 amino acids. The CDR3 protein is CASTRMGSGAKETQYF. In DNA, the CDR3 is TGTGCCAGCACTCGAATGGGTAGCGGGGCTAAAGAGACCCAGTACTTC.

This clone was observed once. The gene calls are TRBV5-1 and TRBJ2-1; 11 bases map to TRBD2. V was pared by 2 bases and J by 8 bases, with 12 bases of the junction left unmatched. Per the germline V gene, CDR1 is SGHRS and CDR2 is YFSETQ. This CDR3 has 17 amino acids. CDR3 DNA sequence: TGCGCCAGCAGCTTTGGGACCCTAGCGGGAGGTATGGATGAGCAGTTCTTC. Amino acids: CASSFGTLAGGMDEQFF.

The V gene is TRBV4-1, the J gene TRBJ2-5; D ambiguous. Germline CDR1 reads MGHRA; CDR2 reads YSYEKL. This CDR3 region has 15 residues. Trimming left V 2 bases short and J 3 bases short, with 13 bases between. The CDR3 coding sequence is TGCGCCAGCAGCCAATTGGGCTACAGAGAAGAGACCCAGTACTTC. This translates into CASSQLGYREETQYF.

V and J are TRBV2 and TRBJ1-6, with TRBD1 matching over 7 bases. This CDR3 has 13 residues. Germline V gene sequence: CDR1 SNHLY, CDR2 FYNNEI. V lost 8 bases and J lost 8; bases outside the gene matches: 6. In DNA, the CDR3 is TGTGCCAGCCTCTCCGACAGGGATTCACCCCTCCACTTT. The encoded protein is CASLSDRDSPLHF. Full variable domain (missing parts from reference TRBV2 and TRBJ1-6): EPEVTQTPSHQVTQMGQEVILRCVPISNHLYFYWYRQILGQKVEFLVSFYNNEISEKSEIFDDQFSVERPDGSNFTLKIRSTKLEDSAMYFCASLSDRDSPLHFGNGTRLTVT.

This chain joins TRBV7-9 and TRBJ2-1; TRBD2 might be the D (5 bases). Germline loops: CDR1 SEHNR, CDR2 FQNEAQ (reference sequence). This CDR3 spans 14 amino acids. The V and J ends lost 5 bases and 6 bases respectively, with 14 bases between them. CDR3 DNA sequence: TGTGCCAGCAGCCCGCAACGGACTGCCAATGAGCAGTTCTTC. Its translation is CASSPQRTANEQFF.

The chain links TRBV6-1 to TRBJ1-5; D unclear. CDR1 and CDR2 from the germline V gene are MNHNS and SASEGT. This CDR3 is built from 14 residues. Trimming pared 1 base from V and 9 bases from J, leaving 13 bases between. The CDR3 DNA sequence: TGTGCCAGCAGTGAAGAGCCGGGTGGCCGGCCCCAGCATTTT. It is translated as CASSEEPGGRPQHF.

This sequence joins TRBV9 and TRBJ2-1; D call uncertain. CDR1 and CDR2 from the germline V gene are SGDLS and YYNGEE. CDR3 length equals 11 residues. The ends were cut back, 4 bases at V and 7 bases at J, with 6 bases in the middle. The CDR3 is CASSPGNEQFF. In nucleotides, the CDR3 is TGTGCCAGCAGCCCAGGAAATGAGCAGTTCTTC. Combining the CDR3 with reference TRBV9 and TRBJ2-1 gives the whole variable domain DSGVTQTPKHLITATGQRVTLRCSPRSGDLSVYWYQQSLDQGLQFLIQYYNGEERAKGNILERFSAQQFPDLHSELNLSSLELGDSALYFCASSPGNEQFFGPGTRLTVL.

This sequence joins TRBV28 and TRBJ2-7; 10 bases are shared with TRBD2. The V gene end was trimmed by 6 bases and the J gene end by 2 bases; junction bases not matched to a gene: 7. The CDR3 covers 15 residues. The germline V gene encodes CDR1 MDHEN and CDR2 SYDVKM. The CDR3 reads CASSPTTSGAYEQYF. The CDR3 nucleotides read TGTGCCAGCAGCCCCACCACTAGCGGGGCCTACGAGCAGTACTTC.

The chain carries TRBV29-1 and TRBJ2-3, with D possibly TRBD1 on 6 matching bases. The V gene's germline CDR1 is SQVTM and CDR2 ANQGSEA. The length of the CDR3 is 13 residues. V was cut by 4 bases and J by 0 bases, with 8 bases left in between. In DNA form, the CDR3 reads TGCAGCGTTGCAGGGACAAGCACAGATACGCAGTATTTT. This sequence encodes CSVAGTSTDTQYF.

The chain uses TRBV11-2 and TRBJ2-1; 7 bases match TRBD1. V lost 6 bases to trimming and J lost 10 bases; unmatched junction nucleotides: 15. CDR1 is SGHAT and CDR2 is FQNNGV in the germline V gene. The CDR3 sequence is 15 residues long. The CDR3 protein is CASRQIQGSNIEQFF. The CDR3 DNA follows: TGTGCCAGCAGACAAATACAGGGGTCTAATATCGAGCAGTTCTTC.

CDR3 in amino acids: CAIRQTENTEAFF. The CDR3 DNA is TGTGCCATCAGACAGACAGAGAACACTGAAGCTTTCTTT. This rearrangement joins TRBV19 to TRBJ1-1; a possible D gene is TRBD1 (5 bases). The CDR3 sequence is 13 residues long. Germline lookup yields CDR1 LNHDA and CDR2 SQIVND (reference sequence). Trimming cost V 10 bases and J 1 base, with 13 bases left between them.